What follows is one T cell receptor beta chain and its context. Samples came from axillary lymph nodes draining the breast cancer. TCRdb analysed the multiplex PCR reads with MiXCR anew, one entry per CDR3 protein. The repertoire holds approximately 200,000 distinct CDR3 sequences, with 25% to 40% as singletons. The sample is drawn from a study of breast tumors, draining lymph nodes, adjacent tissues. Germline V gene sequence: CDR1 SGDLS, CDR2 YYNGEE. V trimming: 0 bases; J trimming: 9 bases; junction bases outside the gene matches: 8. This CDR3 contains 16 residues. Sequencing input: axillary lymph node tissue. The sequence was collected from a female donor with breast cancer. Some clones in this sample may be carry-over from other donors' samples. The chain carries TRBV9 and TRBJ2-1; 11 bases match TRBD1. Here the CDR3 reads CASSVAGQGAVREQFF. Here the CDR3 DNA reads TGTGCCAGCAGCGTAGCTGGACAGGGGGCCGTACGTGAGCAGTTCTTC.